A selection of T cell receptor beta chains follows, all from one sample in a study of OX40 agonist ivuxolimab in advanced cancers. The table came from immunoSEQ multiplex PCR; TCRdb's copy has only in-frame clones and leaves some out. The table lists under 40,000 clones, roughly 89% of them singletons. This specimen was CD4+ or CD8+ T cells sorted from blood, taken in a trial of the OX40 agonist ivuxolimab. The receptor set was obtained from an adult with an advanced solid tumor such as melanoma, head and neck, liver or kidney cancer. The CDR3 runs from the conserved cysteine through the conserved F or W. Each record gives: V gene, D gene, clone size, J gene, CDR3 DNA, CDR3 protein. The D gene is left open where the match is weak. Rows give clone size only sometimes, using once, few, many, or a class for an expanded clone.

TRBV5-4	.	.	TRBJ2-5	TGTGCCAGCAGCCCCATGGGGTTGGAGACCCAGTACTTC	CASSPMGLETQYF
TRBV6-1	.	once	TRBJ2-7	TGTGCCAGCAGCCCGGGGGTCTACGAGCAGTACTTC	CASSPGVYEQYF
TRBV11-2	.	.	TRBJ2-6	TGTGCCAGCAGCTTAGTACCAGTTCGGGTCGGCTCTGGGGCCAACGTCCTGACTTTC	CASSLVPVRVGSGANVLTF
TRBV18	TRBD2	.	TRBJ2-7	TGTGCCAGCTCACCATTCATGCTAGCGGGGGCCGCCTACGAGCAGTACTTC	CASSPFMLAGAAYEQYF
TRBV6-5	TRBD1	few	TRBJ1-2	TGTGCCAGCAATAATCAGGGGGGCGCTTATGGCTACACCTTC	CASNNQGGAYGYTF
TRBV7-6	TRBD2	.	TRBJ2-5	TGTGCCAGCAGCGGAACCTCTAGCGGGAGTGTTCGGGAGACCCAGTACTTC	CASSGTSSGSVRETQYF
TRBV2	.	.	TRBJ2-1	TGTGCCAGCAGTGCCCAGGGGAAACGGACCAATGAGCAGTTCTTC	CASSAQGKRTNEQFF
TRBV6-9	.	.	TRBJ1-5	TGTGCCAGCAGTTACGTTTGGCAGGTCTTTGGGCCCCAGCATTTT	CASSYVWQVFGPQHF
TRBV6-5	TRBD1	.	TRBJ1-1	TGTGCCAGCAGTTGGGAGACAGGGACGAACACTGAAGCTTTCTTT	CASSWETGTNTEAFF
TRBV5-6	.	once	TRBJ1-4	TGTGCCAGCAGCACGACAGCCTACCTATCTAATGAAAAACTGTTTTTT	CASSTTAYLSNEKLFF
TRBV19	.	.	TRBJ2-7	TGTGCCAGTAGTCCACGAGACACCTACTACGAGCAGTACTTC	CASSPRDTYYEQYF
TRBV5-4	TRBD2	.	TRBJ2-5	TGTGCCAGCAGCCCCAATAGCGGGGGAGCGGTAGAGACCCAGTACTTC	CASSPNSGGAVETQYF